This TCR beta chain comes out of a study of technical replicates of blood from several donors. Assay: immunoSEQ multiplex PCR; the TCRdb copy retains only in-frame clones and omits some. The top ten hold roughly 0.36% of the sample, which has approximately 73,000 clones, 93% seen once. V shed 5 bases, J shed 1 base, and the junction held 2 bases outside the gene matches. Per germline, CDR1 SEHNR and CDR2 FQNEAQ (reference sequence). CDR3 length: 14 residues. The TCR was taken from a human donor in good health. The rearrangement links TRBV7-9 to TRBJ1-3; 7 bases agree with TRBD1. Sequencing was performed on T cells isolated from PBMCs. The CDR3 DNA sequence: TGTGCCAGCAGCCGGGGACAGTCTGGAAACACCATATATTTT. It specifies CASSRGQSGNTIYF. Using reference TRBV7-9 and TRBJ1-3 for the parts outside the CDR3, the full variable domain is DTGVSQNPRHKITKRGQNVTFRCDPISEHNRLYWYRQTLGQGPEFLTYFQNEAQLEKSRLLSDRFSAERPKGSFSTLEIQRTEQGDSAMYLCASSRGQSGNTIYFGEGSWLTVV.